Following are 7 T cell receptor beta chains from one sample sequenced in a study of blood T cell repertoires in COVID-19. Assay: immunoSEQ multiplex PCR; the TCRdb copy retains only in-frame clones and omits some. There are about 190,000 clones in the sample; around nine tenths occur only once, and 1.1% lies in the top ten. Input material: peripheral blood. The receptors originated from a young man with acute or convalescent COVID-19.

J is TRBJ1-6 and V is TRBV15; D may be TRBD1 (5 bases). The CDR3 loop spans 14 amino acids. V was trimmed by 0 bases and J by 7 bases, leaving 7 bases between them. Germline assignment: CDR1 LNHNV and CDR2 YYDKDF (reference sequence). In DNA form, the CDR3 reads TGTGCCACCAGCAGAGACAGGGCAAATTCACCCCTCCACTTT. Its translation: CATSRDRANSPLHF.

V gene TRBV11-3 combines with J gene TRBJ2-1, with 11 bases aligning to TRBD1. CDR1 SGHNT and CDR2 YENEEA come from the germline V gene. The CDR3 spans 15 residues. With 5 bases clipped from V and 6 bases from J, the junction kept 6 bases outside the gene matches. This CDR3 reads CASSPGQGAGNEQFF. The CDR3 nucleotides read TGTGCCAGCAGCCCCGGACAGGGGGCAGGCAATGAGCAGTTCTTC.

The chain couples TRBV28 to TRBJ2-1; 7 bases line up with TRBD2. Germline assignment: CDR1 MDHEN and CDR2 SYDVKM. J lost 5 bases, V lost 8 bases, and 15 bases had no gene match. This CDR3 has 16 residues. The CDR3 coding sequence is TGTGCCAGCTCTACCCCGGCTAGCGGTTATAACAATGAGCAGTTCTTC. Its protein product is CASSTPASGYNNEQFF.

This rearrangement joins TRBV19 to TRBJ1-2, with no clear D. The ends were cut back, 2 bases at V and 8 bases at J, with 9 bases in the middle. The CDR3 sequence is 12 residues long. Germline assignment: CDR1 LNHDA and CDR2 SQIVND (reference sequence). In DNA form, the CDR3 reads TGTGCCAGTAGTATAAAGGGAGACGGCTACACCTTC. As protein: CASSIKGDGYTF.

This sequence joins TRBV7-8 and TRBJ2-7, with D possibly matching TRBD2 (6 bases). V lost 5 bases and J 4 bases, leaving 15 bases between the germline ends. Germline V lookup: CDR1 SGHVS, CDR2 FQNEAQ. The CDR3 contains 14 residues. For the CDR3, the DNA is TGTGCCAGCAGCGGACGGGAGAGTGGTTACGAGCAGTACTTC. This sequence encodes CASSGRESGYEQYF.

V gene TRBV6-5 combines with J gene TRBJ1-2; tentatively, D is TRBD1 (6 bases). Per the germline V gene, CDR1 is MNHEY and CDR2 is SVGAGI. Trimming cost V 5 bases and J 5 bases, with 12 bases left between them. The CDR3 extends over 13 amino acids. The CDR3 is CASSPGHNYGYTF. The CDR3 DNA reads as TGTGCCAGCAGTCCGGGACATAATTATGGCTACACCTTC.

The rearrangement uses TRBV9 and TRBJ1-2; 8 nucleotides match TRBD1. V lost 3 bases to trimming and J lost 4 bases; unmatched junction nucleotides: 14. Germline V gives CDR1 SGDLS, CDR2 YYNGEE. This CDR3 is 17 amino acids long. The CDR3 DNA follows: TGTGCCAGCAGCGACTCTAGGGGCAGGGGGCTACGCTATGGCTACACCTTC. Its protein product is CASSDSRGRGLRYGYTF. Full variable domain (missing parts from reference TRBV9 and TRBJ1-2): DSGVTQTPKHLITATGQRVTLRCSPRSGDLSVYWYQQSLDQGLQFLIQYYNGEERAKGNILERFSAQQFPDLHSELNLSSLELGDSALYFCASSDSRGRGLRYGYTFGSGTRLTVV.